A selection of T cell receptor beta chains follows, all from one sample in a study of OX40 agonist ivuxolimab in advanced cancers. Method: immunoSEQ multiplex PCR; TCRdb's copy keeps in-frame clones and lacks some. The top ten hold over 0.15% of the sample, which has around 80,000 clones, roughly nine tenths seen once. Source: CD4+ or CD8+ T cells sorted from blood, taken in a trial of the OX40 agonist ivuxolimab. These receptor sequences come from an adult with an advanced solid tumor such as melanoma, head and neck, liver or kidney cancer. Both conserved end residues are part of each CDR3. Each record gives: clone size, V gene, CDR3 protein. Clone size, where shown, is once, few, many, or a class for clones that have expanded.

abundance: -; v_gene: TRBV13; CDR3aa: CASSLAASGRSQYF
abundance: -; v_gene: TRBV21-1; CDR3aa: CASSKFRNLALGEQYF
abundance: once; v_gene: TRBV27; CDR3aa: CASSSPSWGQDYEQYF
abundance: -; v_gene: TRBV5-6; CDR3aa: CASGLTGVNTEAFF
abundance: -; v_gene: TRBV5-1; CDR3aa: CASRGGQRTTNYGYTF
abundance: -; v_gene: TRBV5-4; CDR3aa: CASSLKRGGETQYF
abundance: once; v_gene: TRBV6-5; CDR3aa: CASSRTGAYTDTQYF
abundance: -; v_gene: TRBV9; CDR3aa: CASSVAPGGPTNEQFF
abundance: -; v_gene: TRBV9; CDR3aa: CASSVGAGFFTEAFF
abundance: -; v_gene: TRBV6-1; CDR3aa: CASSEGTGQPQHF
abundance: once; v_gene: TRBV5-4; CDR3aa: CASSPRTRGRATGELFF
abundance: -; v_gene: TRBV5-4; CDR3aa: CASSFPRNTEAFF
abundance: -; v_gene: TRBV2; CDR3aa: CASKGTGAFNEQFF
abundance: -; v_gene: TRBV4-1; CDR3aa: CASSQSRTPVSGNTIYF
abundance: -; v_gene: TRBV14; CDR3aa: CASSQEGAGFIGYTF
abundance: -; v_gene: TRBV28; CDR3aa: CASSIFNEQYF
abundance: -; v_gene: TRBV2; CDR3aa: CASSEALRSSGANVLTF
abundance: -; v_gene: TRBV5-1; CDR3aa: CASSLVPSGRGAGRTDTQYF
abundance: once; v_gene: TRBV28; CDR3aa: CASSFSGQGFYEQYF
abundance: -; v_gene: TRBV30; CDR3aa: CAWSVLAGGSGEQFF
abundance: -; v_gene: TRBV11-3; CDR3aa: CASSLDSSTDTQYF
abundance: -; v_gene: TRBV6-6; CDR3aa: CASRDVGADSPLHF
abundance: -; v_gene: TRBV6-5; CDR3aa: CASRLAGSSYEQYF
abundance: -; v_gene: TRBV7-2; CDR3aa: CASSTGTSGANEQFF
abundance: -; v_gene: TRBV30; CDR3aa: CAWSGASGFYNEQFF
abundance: once; v_gene: TRBV5-1; CDR3aa: CASSLGFGEVTF
abundance: -; v_gene: TRBV27; CDR3aa: CASSLSTVVGTEAFF
abundance: few; v_gene: TRBV9; CDR3aa: CASSVDVGAGGYGYTF
abundance: once; v_gene: TRBV19; CDR3aa: CASSTSGVSQETQYF
abundance: few; v_gene: TRBV5-1; CDR3aa: CASSLWVQAGSPLHF
abundance: -; v_gene: TRBV7-3; CDR3aa: CASSPAGVKQPQHF
abundance: -; v_gene: TRBV19; CDR3aa: CASETGGRTGNTIYF
abundance: -; v_gene: TRBV2; CDR3aa: CASSDVTSTDTQYF
abundance: -; v_gene: TRBV5-6; CDR3aa: CASSYGQVYGYTF
abundance: -; v_gene: TRBV30; CDR3aa: CAWSGSSNQPQHF
abundance: -; v_gene: TRBV30; CDR3aa: CAWSGGWAGSYEQYF
abundance: -; v_gene: TRBV15; CDR3aa: CATSRGRREETQYF
abundance: few; v_gene: TRBV4-2; CDR3aa: CASSRPGGASGSNEQFF
abundance: -; v_gene: TRBV5-1; CDR3aa: CASSFDTRNTEAFF
abundance: once; v_gene: TRBV5-1; CDR3aa: CASSLPGLGRNTEAFF
abundance: -; v_gene: TRBV15; CDR3aa: CATSRVKGQRNEKLFF
abundance: -; v_gene: TRBV4-1; CDR3aa: CASSQDSGRGQGAIEQYF
abundance: -; v_gene: TRBV7-8; CDR3aa: CASSLESGANYGYTF
abundance: -; v_gene: TRBV6-5; CDR3aa: CASGGHNF
abundance: -; v_gene: TRBV23-1; CDR3aa: CASRRGWRGIVDEQFF
abundance: -; v_gene: TRBV6-1; CDR3aa: CASSGGGPRYEQYF
abundance: once; v_gene: TRBV18; CDR3aa: CASSPGTVKNEKLFF
abundance: -; v_gene: TRBV6-1; CDR3aa: CASLGALEATF
abundance: -; v_gene: TRBV27; CDR3aa: CASSHPGGGGYTF
abundance: -; v_gene: TRBV6-1; CDR3aa: CASRQGANTGELFF